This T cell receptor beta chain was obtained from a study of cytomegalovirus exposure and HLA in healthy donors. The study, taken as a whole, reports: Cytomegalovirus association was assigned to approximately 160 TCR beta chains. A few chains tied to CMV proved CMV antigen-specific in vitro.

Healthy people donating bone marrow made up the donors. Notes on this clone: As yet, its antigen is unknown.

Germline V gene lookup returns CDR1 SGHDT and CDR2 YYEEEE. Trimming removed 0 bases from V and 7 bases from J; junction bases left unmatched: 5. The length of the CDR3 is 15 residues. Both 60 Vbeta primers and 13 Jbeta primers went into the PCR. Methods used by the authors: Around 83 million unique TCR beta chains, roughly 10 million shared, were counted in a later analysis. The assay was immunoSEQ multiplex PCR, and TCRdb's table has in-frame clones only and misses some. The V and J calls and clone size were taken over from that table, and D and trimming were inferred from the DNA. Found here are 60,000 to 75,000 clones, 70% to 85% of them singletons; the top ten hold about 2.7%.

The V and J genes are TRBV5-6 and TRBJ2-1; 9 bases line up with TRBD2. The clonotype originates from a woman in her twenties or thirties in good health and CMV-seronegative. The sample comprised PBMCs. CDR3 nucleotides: TGTGCCAGCAGCTTGGCGGCGGGAGGGGGAAATGAGCAGTTCTTC. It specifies CASSLAAGGGNEQFF.